This entry is about one TCR beta chain. The CDR3 runs 13 residues. Germline V gene sequence: CDR1 LNHDA, CDR2 SQIVND (reference sequence). The V and J ends lost 3 bases and 1 base respectively, with 7 bases between them. This specimen comes from a study of OX40 agonist ivuxolimab in advanced cancers. Clones were sequenced by immunoSEQ multiplex PCR, and TCRdb holds only the in-frame ones, with some missing. Of roughly 25,000 clones detected, 65% to 80% appear once; the ten largest clones hold 11% to 15%. The sequences come from CD4+ or CD8+ T cells sorted from blood, collected in a trial of the OX40 agonist ivuxolimab. The source of this sequence is an adult with an advanced solid tumor such as melanoma, head and neck, liver or kidney cancer. The chain couples TRBV19 to TRBJ2-7; D uncertain. The CDR3 DNA reads as TGTGCCAGTAGTATTGAGGAATCCTACGAGCAGTACTTC. Translating gives CASSIEESYEQYF.